These 26 T cell receptor beta chains were sequenced from one sample in a study of control samples from healthy donors and cancer patients. The method was immunoSEQ multiplex PCR; TCRdb's version includes in-frame clones alone and lacks a portion of them. The data hold 35,000 to 50,000 clones, with less than 85% observed a single time. Sequencing was done on a sample of blood. The source of these receptors is a man aged 60 to 75 in good health.

J is TRBJ2-1 and V is TRBV9; 10 nucleotides agree with TRBD2. The CDR3 runs to 15 residues. Losses at the gene ends were 0 bases for V and 6 bases for J; bases not matched to a gene: 3. Germline loops: CDR1 SGDLS, CDR2 YYNGEE. This chain's CDR3 is CASSVEGLAANEQFF. For the CDR3, the DNA is TGTGCCAGCAGCGTAGAAGGACTAGCGGCCAATGAGCAGTTCTTC. The full variable domain, with the rest looked up from reference TRBV9 and TRBJ2-1, is DSGVTQTPKHLITATGQRVTLRCSPRSGDLSVYWYQQSLDQGLQFLIQYYNGEERAKGNILERFSAQQFPDLHSELNLSSLELGDSALYFCASSVEGLAANEQFFGPGTRLTVL.

The rearrangement uses TRBV2 and TRBJ1-4; 7 positions match TRBD1. The CDR3 covers 15 residues. Looked up from germline, CDR1 is SNHLY and CDR2 is FYNNEI. Losses at the gene ends were 4 bases for V and 1 base for J; bases not matched to a gene: 3. Written as DNA, the CDR3 is TGTGCCAGCAGTGGGCAGGGGGGAACTAATGAAAAACTGTTTTTT. It is translated as CASSGQGGTNEKLFF.

The chain is built from TRBV6-1 and TRBJ1-1; D is unresolved. Looked up from germline, CDR1 is MNHNS and CDR2 is SASEGT. The ends were cut back, 3 bases at V and 1 base at J, with 6 bases in the middle. The CDR3 length is 13 residues. CDR3 DNA sequence: TGTGCCAGCAGTGATCTGGGGAACACTGAAGCTTTCTTT. Residues: CASSDLGNTEAFF.

This chain connects TRBV7-2 to TRBJ2-1, with 13 bases identical to TRBD2. The CDR3 contains 18 residues. Looked up from germline, CDR1 is SGHTA and CDR2 is FQGNSA. Germline trimming cut 4 bases from V and 3 bases from J; bases unmatched to any gene: 9. CDR3 amino acids: CASSSRLAGGLGYNEQFF. The CDR3 DNA sequence: TGTGCCAGCAGCTCCCGACTAGCGGGGGGACTGGGCTACAATGAGCAGTTCTTC. Full variable domain (rest looked up from reference TRBV7-2 and TRBJ2-1): GAGVSQSPSNKVTEKGKDVELRCDPISGHTALYWYRQSLGQGLEFLIYFQGNSAPDKSGLPSDRFSAERTGGSVSTLTIQRTQQEDSAVYLCASSSRLAGGLGYNEQFFGPGTRLTVL.

The V gene is TRBV12-3 or TRBV12-4, the J gene TRBJ1-1; tentatively, D is TRBD1 (6 bases). The CDR3 has 12 amino acids. Trimming took off 10 bases at V and 6 bases at J, with 15 bases between the two ends. The CDR3 spells CAIRGRGSEAFF. The CDR3 bases are TGTGCCATCCGGGGCAGGGGCTCTGAAGCTTTCTTT.

The rearrangement uses TRBV5-1 and TRBJ2-7, with TRBD1 as a possible D gene (6 bases). Germline CDR1 SGHRS, CDR2 YFSETQ. The V and J ends lost 0 bases and 10 bases respectively, with 8 bases between them. The CDR3 sequence is 11 residues long. The chain's CDR3 is CASSLDREQYF. The CDR3 nucleotides read TGCGCCAGCAGCTTGGACAGGGAACAGTACTTC.

This chain links TRBV5-1 with TRBJ1-5; perhaps TRBD1 as D (5 bases). This CDR3 is built from 15 residues. Per the germline V gene, CDR1 is SGHRS and CDR2 is YFSETQ. Deletions cut 3 bases from V and 4 bases from J, with 14 bases between. CDR3 amino acids: CASSWGSPPNQPQHF. CDR3 DNA sequence: TGCGCCAGCAGCTGGGGCTCGCCCCCTAATCAGCCCCAGCATTTT.

The V gene is TRBV7-2, the J gene TRBJ2-3; D not resolved. The CDR3 runs 16 residues. Germline CDR1 is SGHTA and CDR2 is FQGNSA. Trimming stripped 4 bases from V and 0 bases from J, with 14 bases between. Written as DNA, the CDR3 is TGTGCCAGCAGCTCTCATTCGACTGCAAGCACAGATACGCAGTATTTT. It yields the protein CASSSHSTASTDTQYF.

V gene TRBV18 combines with J gene TRBJ1-4; possibly TRBD1 for D (6 bases). This CDR3 is built from 15 residues. V lost 5 bases and J lost 3, with 13 bases in between. The germline CDR1 and CDR2 sequences are KGHSH and LQKENI. This CDR3 reads CASSTGAPANEKLFF. Written as DNA, the CDR3 is TGTGCCAGCTCAACGGGGGCGCCGGCTAATGAAAAACTGTTTTTT.

The chain combines TRBV6-5 with TRBJ2-2, with 9 nucleotides matching TRBD1. V lost 8 bases and J lost 7; bases outside the gene matches: 11. This CDR3 comprises 15 residues. CDR1 is MNHEY, CDR2 SVGAGI, per germline. The CDR3 sequence is CASSSGQGMFGELFF. The CDR3 nucleotides are TGTGCCAGCTCTTCTGGACAGGGGATGTTCGGGGAGCTGTTTTTT.

This CDR3 is CASIHTKEGRRNTIYF. The CDR3 bases are TGTGCCAGCATCCACACGAAGGAGGGACGGAGAAACACCATATATTTT. J is TRBJ1-3 and V is TRBV6-6, with D possibly matching TRBD1 (5 bases). CDR1 is MNHNY and CDR2 is SVGAGI in the germline V gene (reference sequence). This CDR3 is built from 16 residues. Trimming took 7 bases from V and 5 from J, leaving 21 bases between them.

The V call is TRBV28, the J call TRBJ2-7, with 10 bases matching TRBD2. This CDR3 is 16 amino acids long. The J segment lost 1 base and the V segment lost 7 bases, leaving 10 bases of the junction unmatched. Germline CDR1 is MDHEN and CDR2 is SYDVKM. The CDR3 coding sequence is TGTGCCAGCATACCCCTAGCGGGAGCACGTTCCTACGAGCAGTACTTC. It is translated as CASIPLAGARSYEQYF.

The V and J genes are TRBV7-8 and TRBJ2-5; 7 positions agree with TRBD1. The CDR3 is made up of 15 amino acids. Trimming at V came to 6 bases and at J to 0 bases, leaving 7 bases not matched to a gene. CDR1 is SGHVS, CDR2 FQNEAQ, per germline. DNA for the CDR3: TGTGCCAGCAGTCGAGAGACAGGGTACCAAGAGACCCAGTACTTC. Its translation: CASSRETGYQETQYF.

V and J are TRBV5-1 and TRBJ2-1, with D possibly called TRBD1 or TRBD2 (6 bases each). In germline, CDR1 is SGHRS, CDR2 YFSETQ. This CDR3 comprises 16 residues. V was trimmed by 4 bases and J by 9 bases, leaving 23 bases between them. The CDR3 region is CASSQEGGPIGGEQFF. As DNA, the CDR3 is TGCGCCAGCAGCCAGGAGGGGGGCCCCATAGGGGGTGAGCAGTTCTTC.

There are many counts of this clone. The CDR3 DNA is TGTGCCAGCAGCTTACTGGGGACAACTAATGAAAAACTGTTTTTT. This encodes CASSLLGTTNEKLFF. V gene TRBV7-9 combines with J gene TRBJ1-4; D not resolved. Trimming removed 2 bases at V and 0 bases at J, with 7 bases between. The CDR3 is made up of 15 amino acids. Germline V lookup: CDR1 SEHNR, CDR2 FQNEAQ (reference sequence).

This chain uses TRBV6-5 with TRBJ2-5, with 11 bases that match TRBD1. The CDR3 runs 15 residues. Germline loops: CDR1 MNHEY, CDR2 SVGAGI. J was trimmed by 5 bases and V by 7 bases; bases with no gene match: 9. The CDR3, as DNA: TGTGCCAGCACCATTTGGACAGGGGGCTGGGAGACCCAGTACTTC. It yields the protein CASTIWTGGWETQYF.

The chain uses TRBV24-1 and TRBJ2-2; the D gene could be TRBD1 or TRBD2 (5 bases each). Trimming shortened V by 0 bases and J by 3 bases, and 7 bases separated the two germline ends. Germline V CDR1 and CDR2: KGHDR, SFDVKD. The length of the CDR3 is 15 residues. This chain's CDR3 is CATSDLRGDTGELFF. CDR3 nucleotides: TGTGCCACCAGTGATTTGCGAGGGGACACCGGGGAGCTGTTTTTT.

The V gene is TRBV5-6, the J gene TRBJ1-2; D perhaps matches TRBD1 (5 bases). Trimming shortened V by 1 base and J by 6 bases, and 13 bases separated the two germline ends. This CDR3 is 14 amino acids long. The germline V gene encodes CDR1 SGHDT and CDR2 YYEEEE. In nucleotides, the CDR3 is TGTGCCAGCAGCTTGCAGGGAGGCTGGAATGGCTACACCTTC. Amino acids: CASSLQGGWNGYTF.

V and J are TRBV21-1 and TRBJ1-5. TRBV21-1 is a listed pseudogene. CDR3 length equals 13 residues. The CDR3: CASSKGGNQPQHF. The CDR3 DNA follows: TGTGCCAGCAGCAAAGGAGGGAATCAGCCCCAGCATTTT.

The chain uses TRBV7-3 and TRBJ2-1; either TRBD1 or TRBD2 may supply D (6 bases each). Germline V gene sequence: CDR1 SGHTA, CDR2 FQGTGA. Trimming took off 5 bases at V and 8 bases at J, with 16 bases between the two ends. The CDR3 length is 14 residues. CDR3 amino acids: CASSPGARGHEQFF. CDR3 in DNA: TGTGCCAGCAGCCCGGGGGCCAGGGGTCATGAGCAGTTCTTC.

The chain employs TRBV10-3 and TRBJ1-1, with TRBD1 identical over 7 bases. V was pared by 3 bases and J by 5 bases, with 9 bases of the junction left unmatched. Per germline, CDR1 ENHRY and CDR2 SYGVKD. The CDR3 sequence is 15 residues long. In nucleotides, the CDR3 is TGTGCCATCAGTGAAGGAAGGGGGCGGCAGACTGAAGCTTTCTTT. Residues: CAISEGRGRQTEAFF.

This clone was seen once. This sequence joins TRBV2 and TRBJ1-1; the match to TRBD1 covers 7 bases. V shed 5 bases, J shed 4 bases, and the junction held 7 bases outside the gene matches. The CDR3 sequence is 14 residues long. Germline V CDR1 and CDR2: SNHLY, FYNNEI. The CDR3 here is CASSPGQVGTEAFF. In DNA, the CDR3 is TGTGCCAGCAGTCCAGGACAGGTCGGCACTGAAGCTTTCTTT.

This clone showed up just once. The rearrangement joins TRBV10-1 to TRBJ2-7; 7 positions agree with TRBD1. This CDR3 has 15 amino acids. The V gene end was trimmed by 4 bases and the J gene end by 2 bases; junction bases not matched to a gene: 8. Germline lookup yields CDR1 WNHNN and CDR2 SYGVQD (reference sequence). The CDR3 coding sequence is TGCGCCAGCAGTGTGAACCGGGACAGTACCTACGAGCAGTACTTC. Translation gives CASSVNRDSTYEQYF.

This clone was recorded only once. The chain recombines TRBV18 with TRBJ1-2, with TRBD1 as a possible D gene (5 bases). The V end lost 6 bases, the J end lost 8 bases, and 19 bases lay between the germline ends. The CDR3 spans 14 residues. Germline V gives CDR1 KGHSH, CDR2 LQKENI. The CDR3 loop is CASSSSRQHEGYTF. The CDR3 DNA reads as TGTGCCAGCTCTTCGAGTCGACAGCACGAAGGCTACACCTTC.

This clone was observed a handful of times. The chain employs TRBV24-1 and TRBJ2-1; 11 bases align to TRBD2. The CDR3 is 16 residues long. V was clipped by 1 base and J by 9 bases; unmatched bases: 7. Germline CDR1 reads KGHDR; CDR2 reads SFDVKD. For the CDR3, the DNA is TGTGCCACCAGTGATTTACCTAGCGGGAGGCAAGGTGAGCAGTTCTTC. This encodes CATSDLPSGRQGEQFF.

This clone showed up just once. The V call is TRBV19, the J call TRBJ2-7; D gene unclear. Germline V gene sequence: CDR1 LNHDA, CDR2 SQIVND (reference sequence). V lost 6 bases and J 4 bases, leaving 13 bases between the germline ends. CDR3 size: 13 residues. CDR3 DNA: TGTGCCAGTAGCCTCGACGGAAAGTACGAGCAGTACTTC. Amino acids: CASSLDGKYEQYF.